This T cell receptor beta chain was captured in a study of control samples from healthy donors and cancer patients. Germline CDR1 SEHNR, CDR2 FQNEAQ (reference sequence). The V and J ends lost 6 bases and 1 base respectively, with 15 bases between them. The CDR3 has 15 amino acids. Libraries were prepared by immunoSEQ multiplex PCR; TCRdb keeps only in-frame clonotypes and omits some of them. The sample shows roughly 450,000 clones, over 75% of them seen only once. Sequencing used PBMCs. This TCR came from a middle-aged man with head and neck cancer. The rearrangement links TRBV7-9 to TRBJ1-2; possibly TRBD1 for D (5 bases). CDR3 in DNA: TGTGCCAGCAGATATAATCAGGGCATTAACTATGGCTACACCTTC. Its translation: CASRYNQGINYGYTF.